The 13 T cell receptor beta chains below come from one sample, sequenced in a study of T cell changes during pregnancy in multiple sclerosis. The protocol was immunoSEQ multiplex PCR, while the TCRdb copy is restricted to in-frame clones and leaves out a portion. The table lists roughly 47,000 clones, around 89% of them singletons. This specimen was CD4+ T cells from peripheral blood mononuclear cells, taken after pregnancy. Source of these receptors: a female donor with multiple sclerosis, enrolled in a pregnancy study.

The chain couples TRBV2 to TRBJ1-3; the D gene is possibly TRBD1 (6 bases). V lost 6 bases and J lost 8, with 14 bases in between. The germline gives CDR1 SNHLY, CDR2 FYNNEI. The CDR3 runs to 13 residues. CDR3 bases: TGTGCCAGCAGGGAACAGGGAGGTGACACCATATATTTT. Residues: CASREQGGDTIYF.

This clone was detected only once. The chain is built from TRBV14 and TRBJ2-5, with TRBD1 matching over 10 bases. The CDR3 consists of 16 residues. CDR1 and CDR2 from the germline V gene are SGHDN and FVKESK. Trimming at V came to 0 bases and at J to 5 bases, leaving 6 bases not matched to a gene. The CDR3 reads CASSQEATGGTETQYF. The CDR3 DNA reads TGTGCCAGCAGCCAAGAGGCGACAGGGGGCACGGAGACCCAGTACTTC.

The chain combines TRBV7-2 with TRBJ1-1; no clear D. The germline V and J ends were trimmed by 6 bases and 0 bases, with 11 bases remaining between them. Per germline, CDR1 SGHTA and CDR2 FQGNSA. The CDR3 is 14 amino acids. The CDR3 spells CASRLSPLNTEAFF. CDR3 sequence (DNA): TGTGCCAGCAGACTCTCTCCTCTGAACACTGAAGCTTTCTTT.

The V gene is TRBV7-2, the J gene TRBJ2-7, with TRBD1 as a possible D gene (5 bases). The V and J ends lost 1 base and 7 bases respectively, with 20 bases between them. Germline V gives CDR1 SGHTA, CDR2 FQGNSA. CDR3 size: 16 residues. This CDR3 is CASSLGFGQGWGEQYF. DNA for the CDR3: TGTGCCAGCAGCTTAGGATTCGGGCAGGGATGGGGAGAGCAGTACTTC.

This chain joins TRBV4-1 and TRBJ1-5, with 7 bases matching TRBD1. Germline values: CDR1 MGHRA, CDR2 YSYEKL. Unmatched junction bases numbered 11, after V lost 3 bases and J lost 6 bases. The CDR3 extends over 16 amino acids. Here the CDR3 DNA reads TGCGCCAGCAGCCAGGTGACAGGGATCGGCACTCAGCCCCAGCATTTT. Protein: CASSQVTGIGTQPQHF.

This clone was counted a single time. The V gene is TRBV18, the J gene TRBJ1-2; no firm D call. Germline CDR1 is KGHSH and CDR2 is LQKENI. The CDR3 is 15 amino acids. V gave up 5 bases and J gave up 1 base, with 14 bases separating them. The CDR3 region has the DNA TGTGCCAGCTCAAACCCCCGGGAGGATAACTATGGCTACACCTTC. Protein: CASSNPREDNYGYTF.

This rearrangement joins TRBV30 to TRBJ2-1; D gene uncertain. CDR3 length: 14 residues. Between the trimmed V and J ends, which lost 0 bases and 6 bases, there was a span of 12 bases. CDR1 is GTSNPN and CDR2 is SVGIG in the germline V gene (reference sequence). Here the CDR3 DNA reads TGTGCCTGGAGTGTAGCGTCTTTAGGCAATGAGCAGTTCTTC. Translating gives CAWSVASLGNEQFF.

J is TRBJ1-1 and V is TRBV28, with a tentative D call TRBD1 (5 bases). Looked up from germline, CDR1 is MDHEN and CDR2 is SYDVKM. V lost 8 bases, J lost 3 bases, and 13 bases lay in between. This CDR3 contains 13 residues. CDR3 amino acids: CASFQGGDTEAFF. The CDR3 DNA sequence: TGTGCCAGCTTTCAGGGTGGTGACACTGAAGCTTTCTTT.

By proportion, this clone is medium-sized. The gene calls are TRBV6-4 and TRBJ2-5; 13 positions agree with TRBD2. This CDR3 is built from 15 residues. V shed 5 bases, J shed 4 bases, and the junction held 4 bases outside the gene matches. Germline V gives CDR1 MRHNA, CDR2 SNTAGT. Here the CDR3 reads CASSILAGGPETQYF. CDR3 coding DNA: TGTGCCAGCAGTATACTAGCGGGAGGGCCAGAGACCCAGTACTTC.

This chain joins TRBV5-1 and TRBJ1-4, with TRBD1 identical over 8 bases. The CDR3 is 15 residues long. CDR1 SGHRS and CDR2 YFSETQ come from the germline V gene. The V segment lost 4 bases and the J segment 5 bases; nucleotides outside the gene matches: 7. The CDR3 coding sequence is TGCGCCAGCAGCCAAGACGGACAGGGAAATGAAAAACTGTTTTTT. Translation gives CASSQDGQGNEKLFF.

The gene calls are TRBV23-1 and TRBJ1-4; 9 positions agree with TRBD1. TRBV23-1 is given ORF status, its function remaining uncertain. The V segment lost 4 bases and the J segment 2 bases; nucleotides outside the gene matches: 5. The CDR3 totals 16 residues. The CDR3 spells CASSRTGEVTNEKLFF. In DNA form, the CDR3 reads TGCGCCAGCAGTCGGACAGGGGAGGTGACTAATGAAAAACTGTTTTTT.

The chain joins TRBV7-2 to TRBJ2-3, with unresolved D. V lost 2 bases, J lost 4 bases, and 7 bases lay in between. Germline values: CDR1 SGHTA, CDR2 FQGNSA. The CDR3 length is 13 residues. CDR3 loop: CASSLTPADTQYF. The DNA for the CDR3 is TGTGCCAGCAGCTTAACGCCGGCAGATACGCAGTATTTT.

The chain joins TRBV10-2 to TRBJ2-3, with TRBD2 matching over 8 bases. The CDR3 contains 16 residues. Germline values: CDR1 WSHSY, CDR2 SAAADI. Trimming at V came to 6 bases and at J to 2 bases, leaving 10 bases not matched to a gene. Here the CDR3 reads CASRREGGRFTDTQYF. The CDR3 coding sequence is TGCGCCAGCAGGAGAGAAGGCGGGAGGTTCACAGATACGCAGTATTTT.